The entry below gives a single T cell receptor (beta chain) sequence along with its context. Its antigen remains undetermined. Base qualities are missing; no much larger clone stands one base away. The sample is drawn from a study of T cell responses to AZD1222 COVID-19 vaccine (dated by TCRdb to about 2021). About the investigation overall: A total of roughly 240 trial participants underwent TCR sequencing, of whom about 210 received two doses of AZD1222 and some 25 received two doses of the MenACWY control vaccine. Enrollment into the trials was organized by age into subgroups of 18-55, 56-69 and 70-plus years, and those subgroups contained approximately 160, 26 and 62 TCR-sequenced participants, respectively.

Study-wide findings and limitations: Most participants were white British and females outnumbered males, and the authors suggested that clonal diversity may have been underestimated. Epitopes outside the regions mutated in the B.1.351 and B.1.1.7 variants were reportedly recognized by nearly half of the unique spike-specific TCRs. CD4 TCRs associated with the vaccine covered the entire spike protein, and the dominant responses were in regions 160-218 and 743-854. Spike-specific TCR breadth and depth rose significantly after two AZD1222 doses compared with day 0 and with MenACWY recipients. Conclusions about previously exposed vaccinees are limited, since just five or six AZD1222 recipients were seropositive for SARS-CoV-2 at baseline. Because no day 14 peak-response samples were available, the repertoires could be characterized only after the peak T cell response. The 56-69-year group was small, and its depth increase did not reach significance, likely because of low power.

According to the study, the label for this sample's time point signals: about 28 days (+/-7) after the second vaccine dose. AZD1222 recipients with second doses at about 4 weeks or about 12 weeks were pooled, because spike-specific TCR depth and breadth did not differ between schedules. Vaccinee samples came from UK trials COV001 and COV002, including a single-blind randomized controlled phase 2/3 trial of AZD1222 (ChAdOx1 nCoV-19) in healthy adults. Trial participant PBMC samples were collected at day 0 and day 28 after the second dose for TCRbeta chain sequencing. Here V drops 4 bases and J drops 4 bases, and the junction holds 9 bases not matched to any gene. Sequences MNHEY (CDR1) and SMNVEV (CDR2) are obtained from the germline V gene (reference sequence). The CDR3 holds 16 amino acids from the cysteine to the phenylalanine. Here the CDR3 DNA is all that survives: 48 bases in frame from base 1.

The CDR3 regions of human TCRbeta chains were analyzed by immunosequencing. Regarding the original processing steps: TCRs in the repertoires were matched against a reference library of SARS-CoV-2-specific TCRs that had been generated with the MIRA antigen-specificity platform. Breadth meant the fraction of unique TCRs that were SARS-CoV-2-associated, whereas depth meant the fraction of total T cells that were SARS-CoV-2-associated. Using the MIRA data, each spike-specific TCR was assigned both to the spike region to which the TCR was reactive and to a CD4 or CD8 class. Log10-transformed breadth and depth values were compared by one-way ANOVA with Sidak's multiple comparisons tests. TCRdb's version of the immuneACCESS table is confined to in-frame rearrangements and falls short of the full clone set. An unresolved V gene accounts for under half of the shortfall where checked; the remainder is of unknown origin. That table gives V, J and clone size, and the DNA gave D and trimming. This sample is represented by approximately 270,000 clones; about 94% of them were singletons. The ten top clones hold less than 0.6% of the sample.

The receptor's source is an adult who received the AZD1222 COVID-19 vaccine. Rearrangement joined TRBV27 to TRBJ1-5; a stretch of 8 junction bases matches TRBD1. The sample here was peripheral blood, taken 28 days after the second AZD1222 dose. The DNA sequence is TGTGCCAGCAGTTATACAGGGGGAGCCCCGAATCAGCCCCAGCATTTT. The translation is CASSYTGGAPNQPQHF.